This is a list of T cell receptor beta chains from one sample in a study of CD4 T cells in relation to SARS-CoV-2 and coronaviruses. Their antigens are not known. The data were produced by immunoSEQ multiplex PCR, yet TCRdb's version contains in-frame clones alone and is incomplete. In the table there are 38,000 or so clones, 60% to 85% of which are singletons. Sequencing input: memory CD4+ T cells from PBMCs, cultured in vitro. Source of these receptors: an adult with COVID-19. The CDR3 runs from the conserved cysteine through the conserved F or W. Fields, in order: J gene, D gene, clone size, V gene, CDR3 DNA, CDR3 protein. D genes are given only for firm matches. Rows may omit the clone size; those that give it use once, few, many or a size class.

>TRBJ2-1|-|-|TRBV7-2
TGTGCCAGCAGCTTAGTAACCTATGAGCAGTTCTTC
CASSLVTYEQFF
>TRBJ2-3|TRBD2|-|TRBV11-3
TGTGCCAGCAGCTTAGGCCCCGGACTAGCGGGAGGGGATGCAGATACGCAGTATTTT
CASSLGPGLAGGDADTQYF
>TRBJ2-2|-|-|TRBV20-1
TGCAGTGCTAGTCTAGCAGGGAACACCGGGGAGCTGTTTTTT
CSASLAGNTGELFF
>TRBJ2-4|-|-|TRBV18
TGTGCCAGCGCAAGGGCGGCAAACATTCAGTACTTC
CASARAANIQYF
>TRBJ2-7|TRBD1|-|TRBV15
TGTGCCACCAGCAGATACCGACAGGGGGCTTACGAGCAGTACTTC
CATSRYRQGAYEQYF
>TRBJ1-4|-|-|TRBV7-9
TGTGCCAGCAGCTTACCGACAGGAAACAATGAAAAACTGTTTTTT
CASSLPTGNNEKLFF
>TRBJ2-1|TRBD2|-|TRBV6-7
TGTGCCAGCGGGGAGACTAGCGGGAAACTCCCATACAATGAGCAGTTCTTC
CASGETSGKLPYNEQFF
>TRBJ2-2|-|-|TRBV6-5
TGTGCCAGCAGACCGCGGAGGACCGGGGAGCTGTTTTTT
CASRPRRTGELFF
>TRBJ2-3|TRBD2|-|TRBV27
TGTGCCAGCAGTTTTAGCGGGAGGGCCAAGGATACGCAGTATTTT
CASSFSGRAKDTQYF
>TRBJ2-2|-|-|TRBV6-1
TGTGCCAGCAGTGAAAAGAGGGCAGGGTGGACCGGGGAGCTGTTTTTT
CASSEKRAGWTGELFF
>TRBJ2-3|-|-|TRBV6-2/TRBV6-3
TGTGCCAGCAGTTACTTTCAGCCTGCTGCAGATACGCAGTATTTT
CASSYFQPAADTQYF
>TRBJ1-5|TRBD1|-|TRBV6-2/TRBV6-3
TGTGCCAGCAGCAACGCGGGACAGGGTGGTCAGCCCCAGCATTTT
CASSNAGQGGQPQHF
>TRBJ2-3|-|-|TRBV4-2
TGTGCCAGCACCCCAAACCAGGGGAGCACAGATACGCAGTATTTT
CASTPNQGSTDTQYF
>TRBJ2-7|-|-|TRBV7-2
TGTGCCAGCAGCTCCATGGGACGTAGCTCCTACGAGCAGTACTTC
CASSSMGRSSYEQYF
>TRBJ1-5|TRBD1|-|TRBV29-1
TGCAGCGTCAGGGGACAGGGGGCTACTCAGCCCCAGCATTTT
CSVRGQGATQPQHF
>TRBJ2-6|-|-|TRBV3-1/TRBV3-2
TGTGCCAGCAGCCATCGGACCGGGGCCAACGTCCTGACTTTC
CASSHRTGANVLTF
>TRBJ2-1|TRBD1|-|TRBV27
TGTGCCAGCATTCCGGGACAGGGTAAAGGAGCGGTCCACAATGAGCAGTTCTTC
CASIPGQGKGAVHNEQFF
>TRBJ2-2|-|-|TRBV19
TGTGCCAGTAGTATAGCCCCGACAGGCGGCGGGGAGCTGTTTTTT
CASSIAPTGGGELFF
>TRBJ2-5|-|-|TRBV2
TGTGCCAGCAGTGAAAACAGGGACGAGACCCAGTACTTC
CASSENRDETQYF
>TRBJ1-2|TRBD1|once|TRBV2
TGTGCCAGCAGTGAACGGACAGGGTACCATGGCTACACCTTC
CASSERTGYHGYTF
>TRBJ2-1|TRBD2|-|TRBV6-5
TGTGCCAGCAGTTACAGAGCGGGAGGGGGGGATGAGCAGTTCTTC
CASSYRAGGGDEQFF
>TRBJ2-7|-|-|TRBV5-4
TGTGCCAGCAGCTTAAGGGACGGTACCTACGAGCAGTACTTC
CASSLRDGTYEQYF
>TRBJ2-7|TRBD1|-|TRBV7-2
TGTGCCAGCAGCCCGGACAGGGCGGGGTACGAGCAGTACTTC
CASSPDRAGYEQYF
>TRBJ2-1|TRBD1|-|TRBV6-5
TGTGCCAGCATACGGACAGGGACCTCCACCAATGAGCAGTTCTTC
CASIRTGTSTNEQFF
>TRBJ1-1|TRBD1|-|TRBV5-1
TGCGCCAGCAGCCTACTCAGGGGGTTTAGCACTGAAGCTTTCTTT
CASSLLRGFSTEAFF
>TRBJ2-1|-|-|TRBV7-9
TGTGCCAGCAGCTCCCCGGGGAATGAGCAGTTCTTC
CASSSPGNEQFF
>TRBJ2-3|TRBD2|-|TRBV3-1/TRBV3-2
TGTGCCAGCAGCCATACCCTAGCGGGAGGCACAGATACGCAGTATTTT
CASSHTLAGGTDTQYF
>TRBJ2-1|TRBD2|few|TRBV27
TGTGCCAGCAGTTTTGCGGGAGTACTCGAGCAGTTCTTC
CASSFAGVLEQFF
>TRBJ1-4|-|-|TRBV11-2
TGTGCCAGCAGCTCCCGGGCAACTAATGAAAAACTGTTTTTT
CASSSRATNEKLFF
>TRBJ1-1|-|-|TRBV5-4
TGTGCCAGCAGCCGAGAGGGGTGGAAGAACACTGAAGCTTTCTTT
CASSREGWKNTEAFF
>TRBJ1-5|-|few|TRBV19
TGTGCCAGTAGTCTTGAACTCAATCAGCCCCAGCATTTT
CASSLELNQPQHF
>TRBJ1-5|TRBD1|-|TRBV2
TGTGCCAGCCAGAAGAGATTGGGACAGCTAAGCAATCAGCCCCAGCATTTT
CASQKRLGQLSNQPQHF
>TRBJ2-1|-|few|TRBV4-2
TGTGCCAGCAGCCAAGAAGCCAGCGGCTCCTACAATGAGCAGTTCTTC
CASSQEASGSYNEQFF
>TRBJ2-3|-|-|TRBV5-1
TGCGCCAGCAGCGGCTTCGTTGGGGGCGGCACAGATACGCAGTATTTT
CASSGFVGGGTDTQYF
>TRBJ1-2|-|-|TRBV21-1
TGTGCCAGCAGCAGTAAAACCGGGACACCTGCTAACTATGGCTACACCTTC
CASSSKTGTPANYGYTF
>TRBJ2-3|-|-|TRBV6-5
TGTGCCAGCGCGAAGAGTGGGGCTAGGACAGATACGCAGTATTTT
CASAKSGARTDTQYF
>TRBJ1-1|-|-|TRBV7-9
TGTGCCAGCAGCGCCCTCAGCACTGAAGCTTTCTTT
CASSALSTEAFF
>TRBJ2-3|-|-|TRBV7-6
TGTGCCAGCAGCTTAGGAGGATCGGGCACAGATACGCAGTATTTT
CASSLGGSGTDTQYF
>TRBJ2-7|-|-|TRBV30
TGTGCCTGGAGTCGTTCGGAATACGAGCAGTACTTC
CAWSRSEYEQYF
>TRBJ2-6|-|-|TRBV4-3
TGCGCCAGCAGCCAAGTAGGGGCGCAGGGTGACTCTGGGGCCAACGTCCTGACTTTC
CASSQVGAQGDSGANVLTF
>TRBJ2-1|TRBD2|-|TRBV9
TGTGCCAGCAGCTTTAGCGGGAGCGGGTCTGAGCAGTTCTTC
CASSFSGSGSEQFF
>TRBJ2-1|TRBD2|-|TRBV2
TGTGCCAGCAGTGAAGGGACTAGCGGGACCGGTGAGCAGTTCTTC
CASSEGTSGTGEQFF
>TRBJ2-3|-|-|TRBV28
TGTGCCAGCAGCCTCCGGGCGGGCACAGATACGCAGTATTTT
CASSLRAGTDTQYF
>TRBJ2-7|-|-|TRBV11-3
TGTGCCAGCAGCTTAGATATGGGCGAGCAGTACTTC
CASSLDMGEQYF
>TRBJ2-2|-|-|TRBV28
TGTGCCAGCAGTTTGAACACAGGAACCGGGGAGCTGTTTTTT
CASSLNTGTGELFF
>TRBJ2-1|-|-|TRBV5-1
TGCGCCAGCAGCTTGGACGGGACCCTTTCCTACAATGAGCAGTTCTTC
CASSLDGTLSYNEQFF
>TRBJ2-5|-|-|TRBV2
TGTGCCAGCAACCCTGGGGGTCCAGGAGAGACCCAGTACTTC
CASNPGGPGETQYF
>TRBJ2-3|-|-|TRBV2
TGTGCCAGCAGTGCGGGATACACAGATACGCAGTATTTT
CASSAGYTDTQYF
>TRBJ2-4|-|-|TRBV5-1
TGCGCCAGCTCAACGACGGGACCGGGCTCCGTTCTAGCCAAAAACATTCAGTACTTC
CASSTTGPGSVLAKNIQYF
>TRBJ2-2|-|once|TRBV18
TGTGCCAGCTCACGTCACGGAGACACCGGGGAGCTGTTTTTT
CASSRHGDTGELFF
>TRBJ1-6|-|few|TRBV6-5
TGTGCCAGCAGTTACAATCGGGGTAATTCACCCCTCCACTTT
CASSYNRGNSPLHF
>TRBJ2-7|TRBD1|-|TRBV11-1
TGTGCCAGCAGCGCTTCGACAGGGAAGGCGTCCTACGAGCAGTACTTC
CASSASTGKASYEQYF